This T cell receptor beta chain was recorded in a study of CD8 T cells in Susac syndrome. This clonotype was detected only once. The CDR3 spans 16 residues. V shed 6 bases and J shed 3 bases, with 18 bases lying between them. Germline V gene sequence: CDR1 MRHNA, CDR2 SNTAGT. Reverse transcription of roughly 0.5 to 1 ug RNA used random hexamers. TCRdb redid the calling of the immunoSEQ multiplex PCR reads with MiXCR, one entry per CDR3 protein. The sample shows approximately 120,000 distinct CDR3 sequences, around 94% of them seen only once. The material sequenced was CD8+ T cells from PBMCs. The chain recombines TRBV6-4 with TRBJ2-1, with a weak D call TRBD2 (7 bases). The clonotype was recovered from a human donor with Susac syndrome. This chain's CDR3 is CASSPMGGGGYNEQFF. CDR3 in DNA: TGTGCCAGCAGCCCGATGGGGGGCGGGGGCTACAATGAGCAGTTCTTC.